Following are 5 T cell receptor beta chains from one sample sequenced in a study of OX40 agonist ivuxolimab in advanced cancers. The protocol was immunoSEQ multiplex PCR, while the TCRdb copy is restricted to in-frame clones and leaves out a portion. The table records 100,000 or so clones, roughly 91% of them present only once. The sample in question was CD4+ or CD8+ T cells sorted from blood, obtained in a trial of the OX40 agonist ivuxolimab. The origin of the receptors is an adult with an advanced solid tumor such as melanoma, head and neck, liver or kidney cancer.

The gene calls are TRBV7-8 and TRBJ1-2, with no clear D. CDR1 is SGHVS, CDR2 FQNEAQ, per germline. Trimming cost V 4 bases and J 8 bases, with 20 bases left between them. This CDR3 is 15 amino acids long. Here the CDR3 DNA reads TGTGCCAGCAGCTCTGAACCCATCGGGCGAGGGGGCTACACCTTC. It translates to CASSSEPIGRGGYTF.

The rearrangement uses TRBV4-2 and TRBJ2-4; TRBD2 matches 7 bases. The CDR3 is 15 residues long. CDR1 and CDR2 from the germline V gene are LGHNA and YNFKEQ. V dropped 0 bases and J dropped 3; count of bases not matched to a gene: 2. The DNA of the CDR3 is TGTGCCAGCAGCCAAGATTGGGGGGGCAAAAACATTCAGTACTTC. Translated, it gives CASSQDWGGKNIQYF.

The V gene is TRBV7-9, the J gene TRBJ1-4; 9 positions match TRBD1. This CDR3 is built from 15 residues. V was pared by 5 bases and J by 8 bases, with 9 bases of the junction left unmatched. The germline CDR1 and CDR2 sequences are SEHNR and FQNEAQ (reference sequence). CDR3 bases: TGTGCCAGCAGCCCAGGGGGACAGGGAAGGGAAAAACTGTTTTTT. As protein: CASSPGGQGREKLFF.

The chain joins TRBV6-1 to TRBJ2-2; 9 nucleotides agree with TRBD1. V lost 6 bases to trimming and J lost 7 bases; unmatched junction nucleotides: 6. CDR1 MNHNS and CDR2 SASEGT come from the germline V gene. This CDR3 has 14 residues. Here the CDR3 DNA reads TGTGCCAGCAGGAAGACAGGGGGGATCGGGGAGCTGTTTTTT. Translating gives CASRKTGGIGELFF.

The chain employs TRBV2 and TRBJ2-2; 9 bases fit TRBD1. Germline V gene lookup returns CDR1 SNHLY and CDR2 FYNNEI. This CDR3 has 16 residues. Trimming took 3 bases from V and 5 from J; bases not matched to a gene: 7. CDR3 region: CASSDRSTGGTGELFF. The CDR3 DNA reads TGTGCCAGCAGTGACCGTTCGACAGGGGGAACCGGGGAGCTGTTTTTT.